These 5 T cell receptor beta chains were all obtained from the same sample, sequenced in a study of T cells in women clearing cervical HPV infection. Assay: immunoSEQ multiplex PCR; the TCRdb copy retains only in-frame clones and omits some. The sample totals 40,000 to 45,000 clones; its top ten clones hold approximately 1.3%. Sequencing was done on a sample of blood buffy coat. The source of these receptors is a woman aged 18-69 years with a cervical HPV16 infection that either progressed to CIN3+ or cleared (not recorded which).

To note about this clone: Read coverage stops 3 residues before the CDR3 terminus; the germline J gene supplies the remainder. The chain couples TRBV2 to TRBJ2-2; no reliable D call. Per the germline V gene, CDR1 is SNHLY and CDR2 is FYNNEI. V lost 4 bases and J lost 4, with 10 bases in between. CDR3 length: 14 amino acids. The part of the CDR3 DNA that was read is TGTGCCAGCAGTGTAAAAGCTAGCACCGGGGAG. It encodes CASSVKASTGE. The full CDR3 reads CASSVKASTGELFF. The complete variable domain, with remaining parts taken from reference TRBV2 and TRBJ2-2, reads EPEVTQTPSHQVTQMGQEVILRCVPISNHLYFYWYRQILGQKVEFLVSFYNNEISEKSEIFDDQFSVERPDGSNFTLKIRSTKLEDSAMYFCASSVKASTGELFFGEGSRLTVL.

Details on this clone: Sequencing ends 3 residues short of the CDR3 end; the germline J gene provides the rest. V and J are TRBV7-9 and TRBJ1-2; D not certain. Per the germline V gene, CDR1 is SEHNR and CDR2 is FQNEAQ (reference sequence). This CDR3 is 12 amino acids long. V gave up 2 bases and J gave up 7 bases, with 8 bases separating them. The CDR3: CASSLTSGGYTF. CDR3 bases read: TGTGCCAGCAGCTTAACATCTGGTGGC.

A word on this clone: The read ends 3 residues early relative to the CDR3; the germline J gene fills the gap. This rearrangement joins TRBV5-4 to TRBJ2-5; weak D call: TRBD1 (5 bases). Germline-derived CDR1 and CDR2 are SGHNT and YYREEE (reference sequence). This CDR3 has 14 residues. Trimming shortened V by 4 bases and J by 0 bases, and 10 bases separated the two germline ends. Here the CDR3 reads CASSVDRYQETQYF. The CDR3 DNA, read in part, is TGTGCCAGCAGCGTCGACAGATACCAAGAGACC.

As for this clone: The CDR3 is cut off 3 residues early in the read; its end comes from the germline J gene. The chain couples TRBV28 to TRBJ2-7, with D tentatively TRBD1 (6 bases). Looked up from germline, CDR1 is MDHEN and CDR2 is SYDVKM. V was pared by 6 bases and J by 2 bases, with 14 bases between. The CDR3 has 14 residues. CDR3: CASRHTGSTYEQYF. CDR3 bases read: TGTGCCAGCAGACACACAGGGAGTACCTACGAG.

Comments on this clone: The read is 3 residues too short to cover the CDR3 end, so that end is filled in from the germline J gene. The genes are TRBV14 and TRBJ2-1, with D unresolved. Trimming cost V 1 base and J 3 bases, with 7 bases left between them. From germline, CDR1 is SGHDN and CDR2 FVKESK. The length of the CDR3 is 14 residues. The sequenced CDR3 bases are TGTGCCAGCAGCCAAGTGTCTAGCTACAATGAG. The encoded protein is CASSQVSSYNE. In full, the CDR3 reads CASSQVSSYNEQFF.